This TCR beta chain was sequenced during a study of OX40 agonist ivuxolimab in advanced cancers. Overall study findings and caveats: On average, CD8+ T cells showed a greater number of expanded clones than CD4+.

Regarding this clone: The antigen is unknown.

Clones were read by immunoSEQ multiplex PCR, and TCRdb kept only the in-frame ones, dropping some. The sample has around 55,000 clones; around 88% are singletons. Germline-derived CDR1 and CDR2 are LGHNA and YNFKEQ. V was pared by 5 bases and J by 2 bases, with 5 bases of the junction left unmatched. The CDR3 covers 15 residues. The clonotype comes from an adult with an advanced solid tumor such as melanoma, head and neck, liver or kidney cancer. The sequences come from CD4+ or CD8+ T cells sorted from blood, collected in a trial of the OX40 agonist ivuxolimab. J is TRBJ2-7 and V is TRBV4-2; 11 nucleotides agree with TRBD2. CDR3 loop: CASSSSGGLTYEQYF. The CDR3, as DNA: TGTGCCAGCAGCTCTAGCGGGGGGCTTACCTACGAGCAGTACTTC.